Sequencing of this TCR beta chain was carried out in a study of T cell responses to AZD1222 COVID-19 vaccine. The CDR3 extends over 16 amino acids. Germline lookup yields CDR1 GTSNPN and CDR2 SVGIG (reference sequence). V dropped 4 bases and J dropped 0; count of bases not matched to a gene: 8. Findings and caveats of the study: Only five to seven AZD1222 recipients were seropositive at baseline.

This clone was counted a few times. What it binds is not known. Both about-4-week and about-12-week second-dose recipients were combined. Libraries were prepared by immunoSEQ multiplex PCR; TCRdb keeps only in-frame clonotypes and omits some of them. The sample has 65,000 to 75,000 clones, roughly 75% seen once. This sequence originates from an adult who received the AZD1222 COVID-19 vaccine. Sample: peripheral blood, taken 28 days after the second AZD1222 dose. This chain links TRBV30 with TRBJ2-3, with 9 nucleotides matching TRBD2. Here the CDR3 reads CAWKTSGRSSTDTQYF. Here the CDR3 DNA reads TGTGCCTGGAAAACTAGCGGGCGATCTAGCACAGATACGCAGTATTTT.